A selection of T cell receptor beta chains follows, all from one sample in a study of blood T cell repertoires in COVID-19. Generated by immunoSEQ multiplex PCR, the TCRdb table keeps only in-frame clones and is missing some. The repertoire consists of approximately 240,000 clones, with around 82% occurring once and the leading ten covering approximately 4.9%. The specimen sequenced was peripheral blood. The receptors come from a woman aged 80 or over with active or convalescent COVID-19. The CDR3 runs from the conserved cysteine through the conserved F or W. Rows may omit the clone size; those that give it use once, few, many or a size class.

cdr3_aa v_call clone_size
CAWRPTGGRDQPQHF TRBV30 -
CASSQADRGLWAFF TRBV4-1 -
CASSVFADFRTDTQYF TRBV9 -
CASSLEGDHGYTF TRBV28 -
CASRVGVNTEAFF TRBV6-5 -
CASSSTLGQGASGGYTF TRBV27 -
CASAEGNTGELFF TRBV9 -
CASSLDRDTEAFF TRBV6-5 once
CASSPGTGWNEQYF TRBV25-1 -
CASSKLQGALEDTEAFF TRBV21-1 -